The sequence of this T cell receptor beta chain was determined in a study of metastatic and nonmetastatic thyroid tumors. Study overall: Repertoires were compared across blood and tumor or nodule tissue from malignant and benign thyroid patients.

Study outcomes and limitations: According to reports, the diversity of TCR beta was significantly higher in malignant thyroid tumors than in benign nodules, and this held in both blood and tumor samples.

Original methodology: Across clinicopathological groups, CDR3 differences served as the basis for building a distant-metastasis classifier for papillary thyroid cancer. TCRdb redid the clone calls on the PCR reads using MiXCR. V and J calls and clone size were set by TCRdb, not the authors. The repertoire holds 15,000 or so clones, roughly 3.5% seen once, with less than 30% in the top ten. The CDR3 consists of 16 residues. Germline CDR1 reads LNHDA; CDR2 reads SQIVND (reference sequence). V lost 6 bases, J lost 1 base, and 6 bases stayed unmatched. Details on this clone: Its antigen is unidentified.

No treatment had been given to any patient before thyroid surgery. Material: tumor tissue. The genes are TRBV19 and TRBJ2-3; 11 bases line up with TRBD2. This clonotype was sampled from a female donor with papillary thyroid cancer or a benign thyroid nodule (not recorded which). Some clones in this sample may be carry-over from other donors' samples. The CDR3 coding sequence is TGTGCCAGTAGCAGAATAGCGGGGGGGTGCACAGATACGCAGTATTTT. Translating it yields CASSRIAGGCTDTQYF. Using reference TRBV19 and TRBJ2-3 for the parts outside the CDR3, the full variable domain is DGGITQSPKYLFRKEGQNVTLSCEQNLNHDAMYWYRQDPGQGLRLIYYSQIVNDFQKGDIAEGYSVSREKKESFPLTVTSAQKNPTAFYLCASSRIAGGCTDTQYFGPGTRLTVL.